What follows are 3 T cell receptor beta chains derived from one specimen sequenced in a study of regulatory T cells in long-lasting Graves disease. Library construction for TCR beta used iRepertoire HTBI primers and Arm-PCR of CDR3 regions. TCRdb recomputed calls from the multiplex PCR reads with MiXCR, one row per CDR3 protein. The sample lists about 470,000 distinct CDR3 sequences; under 25% were seen once. Time point: persistent/refractory GD, antithyroid drugs over 5 years with positive TRAb. PBMCs provided the RNA from which the TCR library was made. Sample: peripheral blood mononuclear cells (PBMCs), taken when the disease was refractory, from a patient treated with antithyroid drugs. These receptors all come from a female donor with Graves disease.

The chain links TRBV29-1 to TRBJ2-1; 7 nucleotides agree with TRBD1. After removal of 7 bases from V and 5 bases from J, the junction contained 5 bases not matched to a gene. CDR1 SQVTM and CDR2 ANQGSEA come from the germline V gene. The CDR3 totals 12 residues. As DNA, the CDR3 is TGCAGCGCCGGACAGGCCCACAATGAGCAGTTCTTC. Protein product: CSAGQAHNEQFF.

The table lists this clonotype with a few counts. The chain carries TRBV6-5 and TRBJ1-5, with D hard to call. CDR3 size: 13 residues. V was clipped by 2 bases and J by 7 bases, with 9 bases between them. Germline values: CDR1 MNHEY, CDR2 SVGAGI. Here the CDR3 DNA reads TGTGCCAGCAGTTACACACCCCCCCAGCCCCAGCATTTT. Translation gives CASSYTPPQPQHF.

The gene calls are TRBV6-9 and TRBJ2-7; no clear D. V lost 3 bases, J lost 0 bases, and 18 bases lay in between. Germline V gives CDR1 MNHGY, CDR2 SVAAGI. The CDR3 contains 17 residues. CDR3: CASSYGPRRVVSYEQYF. The CDR3 nucleotides read TGTGCCAGCAGTTACGGGCCAAGACGGGTGGTCTCCTACGAGCAGTACTTC.